This T cell receptor (beta chain) derives from a study of blood T cell repertoires in COVID-19. Profiled with immunoSEQ multiplex PCR; TCRdb holds only in-frame clones, not every one. The sample has roughly 150,000 clones; over 70% are singletons. This clone was counted only a few times. The TCR sequence derives from a woman aged 40-49 years with acute COVID-19. The sample consisted of PBMCs or T cells enriched from blood (not recorded which).

The CDR3 region has the DNA TGTGCCAGCCAAAATTTGGCTGGCCCAAATCAGCCCCAGCATTTT. Translating gives CASQNLAGPNQPQHF. The V gene is TRBV19, the J gene TRBJ1-5; no reliable D call. V lost 9 bases, J lost 4 bases, and 19 bases lay in between. Per germline, CDR1 LNHDA and CDR2 SQIVND (reference sequence). The CDR3 is 15 amino acids. Full variable domain (missing parts from reference TRBV19 and TRBJ1-5): DGGITQSPKYLFRKEGQNVTLSCEQNLNHDAMYWYRQDPGQGLRLIYYSQIVNDFQKGDIAEGYSVSREKKESFPLTVTSAQKNPTAFYLCASQNLAGPNQPQHFGDGTRLSIL.